Detailed here is one T cell receptor beta chain. This record comes from a study of T cells expressing NK-cell markers. Study information: Underlying the TCR beta repertoires were sorted CD3+CD56+NKG2C+, CD3+CD56+NKG2C- and CD3+CD56-NKG2C+ T cells.

The cDNA for TCR beta came from 5'RACE template switching with UMIs. No DNA is given; TCRdb re-called the 5' RACE reads and lists each CDR3 protein once. Reported are about 460,000 distinct CDR3 sequences; the ten largest clones contain around 1.4%. The receptor was derived from a woman aged 45 to 65 in good health. The sample comprised blood T cells: a sorted CD56 or NKG2C T cell subset, CD4+ or CD8+ T cells, or bulk PBMC T cells (not recorded which).

The CDR3 sequence: CASSSTGVALTTDTQYF. The chain combines TRBV11-2 with TRBJ2-3; the TCRdb call, TRBD1, lacks DNA for checking. CDR3 length equals 17 residues. Germline assignment: CDR1 SGHAT and CDR2 FQNNGV.